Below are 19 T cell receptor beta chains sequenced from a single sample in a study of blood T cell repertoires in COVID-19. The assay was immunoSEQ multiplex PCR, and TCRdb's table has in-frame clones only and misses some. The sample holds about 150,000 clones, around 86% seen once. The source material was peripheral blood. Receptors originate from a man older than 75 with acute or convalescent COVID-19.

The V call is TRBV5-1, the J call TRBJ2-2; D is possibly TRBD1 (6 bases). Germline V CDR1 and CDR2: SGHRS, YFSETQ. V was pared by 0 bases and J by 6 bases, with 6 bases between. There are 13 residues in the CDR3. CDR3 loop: CASSLDRAGELFF. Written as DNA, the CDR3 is TGCGCCAGCAGCTTGGACAGGGCCGGGGAGCTGTTTTTT. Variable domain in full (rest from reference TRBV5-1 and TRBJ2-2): KAGVTQTPRYLIKTRGQQVTLSCSPISGHRSVSWYQQTPGQGLQFLFEYFSETQRNKGNFPGRFSGRQFSNSRSEMNVSTLELGDSALYLCASSLDRAGELFFGEGSRLTVL.

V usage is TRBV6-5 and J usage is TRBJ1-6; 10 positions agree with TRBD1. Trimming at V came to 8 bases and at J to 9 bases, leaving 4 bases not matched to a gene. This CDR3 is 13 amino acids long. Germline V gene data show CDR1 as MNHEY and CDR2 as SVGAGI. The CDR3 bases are TGTGCCAGCGGGGACAGGGGCACTTCACCCCTCCACTTT. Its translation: CASGDRGTSPLHF.

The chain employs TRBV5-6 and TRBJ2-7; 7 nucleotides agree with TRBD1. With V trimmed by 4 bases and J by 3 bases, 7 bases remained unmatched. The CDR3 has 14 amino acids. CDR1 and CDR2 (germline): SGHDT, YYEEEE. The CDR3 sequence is CASSPLGTDYEQYF. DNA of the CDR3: TGTGCCAGCAGCCCACTAGGGACAGACTACGAGCAGTACTTC.

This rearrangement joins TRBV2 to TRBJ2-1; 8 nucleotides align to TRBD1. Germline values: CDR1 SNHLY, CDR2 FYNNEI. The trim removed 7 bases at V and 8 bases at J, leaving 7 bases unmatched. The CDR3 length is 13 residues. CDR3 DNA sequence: TGTGCCAGCAATAACAGGGGGAACTATGAGCAGTTCTTC. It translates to CASNNRGNYEQFF.

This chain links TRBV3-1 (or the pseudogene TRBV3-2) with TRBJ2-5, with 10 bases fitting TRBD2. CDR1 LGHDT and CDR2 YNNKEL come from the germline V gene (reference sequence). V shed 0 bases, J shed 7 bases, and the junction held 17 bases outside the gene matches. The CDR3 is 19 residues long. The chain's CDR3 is CASSQEGRGQRGGVGTQYF. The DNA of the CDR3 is TGTGCCAGCAGCCAAGAGGGAAGAGGTCAGCGGGGGGGCGTTGGGACCCAGTACTTC.

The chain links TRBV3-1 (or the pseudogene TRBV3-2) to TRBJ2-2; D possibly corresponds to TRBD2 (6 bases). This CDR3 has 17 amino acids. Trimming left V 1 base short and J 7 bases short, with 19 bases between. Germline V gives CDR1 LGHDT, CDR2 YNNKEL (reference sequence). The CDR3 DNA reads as TGTGCCAGCAGCCAAGGGTCAGTCGGGAGACGGGGCGGGGAGCTGTTTTTT. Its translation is CASSQGSVGRRGGELFF.

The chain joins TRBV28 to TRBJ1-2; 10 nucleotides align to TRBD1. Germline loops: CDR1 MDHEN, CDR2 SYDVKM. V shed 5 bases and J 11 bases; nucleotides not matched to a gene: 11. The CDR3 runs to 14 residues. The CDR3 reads CASSLSGQGLRYTF. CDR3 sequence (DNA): TGTGCCAGCAGTCTATCGGGACAGGGGCTTAGGTACACCTTC.

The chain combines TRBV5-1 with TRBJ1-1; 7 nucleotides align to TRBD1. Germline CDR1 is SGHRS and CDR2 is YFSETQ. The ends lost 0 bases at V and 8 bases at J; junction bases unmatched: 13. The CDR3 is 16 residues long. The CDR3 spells CASSLAQAGGNLEAFF. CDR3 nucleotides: TGCGCCAGCAGCTTGGCCCAGGCAGGGGGAAACCTGGAAGCTTTCTTT.

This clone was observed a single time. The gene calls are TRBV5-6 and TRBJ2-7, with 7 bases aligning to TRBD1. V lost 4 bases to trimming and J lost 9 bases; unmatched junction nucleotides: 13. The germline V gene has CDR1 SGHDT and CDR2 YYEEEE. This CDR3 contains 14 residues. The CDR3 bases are TGTGCCAGCAGCCTAGCCGGGACAGCACTCGGGCAGTACTTC. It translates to CASSLAGTALGQYF.

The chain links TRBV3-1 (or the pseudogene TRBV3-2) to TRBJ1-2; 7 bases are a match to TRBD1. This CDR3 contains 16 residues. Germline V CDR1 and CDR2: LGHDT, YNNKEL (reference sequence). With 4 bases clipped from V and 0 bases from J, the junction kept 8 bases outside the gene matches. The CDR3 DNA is TGTGCCAGCAGCCCGCTGACAGGGCTAGCTAACTATGGCTACACCTTC. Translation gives CASSPLTGLANYGYTF.

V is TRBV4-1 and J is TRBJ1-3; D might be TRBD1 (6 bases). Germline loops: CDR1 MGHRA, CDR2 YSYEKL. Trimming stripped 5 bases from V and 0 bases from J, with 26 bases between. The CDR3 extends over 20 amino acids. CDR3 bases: TGCGCCAGCAGCTCACGCCTACAGGGTGAGAGAGTCGTCTCTGGAAACACCATATATTTT. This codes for CASSSRLQGERVVSGNTIYF.

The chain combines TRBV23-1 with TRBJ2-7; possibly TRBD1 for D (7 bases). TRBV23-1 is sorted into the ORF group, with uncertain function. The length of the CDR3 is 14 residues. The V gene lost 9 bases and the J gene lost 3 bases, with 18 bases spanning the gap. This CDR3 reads CASTGGTANYEQYF. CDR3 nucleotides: TGCGCCAGTACGGGCGGGACAGCGAACTACGAGCAGTACTTC.

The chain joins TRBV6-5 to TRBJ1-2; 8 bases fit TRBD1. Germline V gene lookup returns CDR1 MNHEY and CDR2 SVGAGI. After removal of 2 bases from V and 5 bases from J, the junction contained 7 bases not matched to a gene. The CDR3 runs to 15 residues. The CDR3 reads CASSYRTGQGYGYTF. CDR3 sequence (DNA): TGTGCCAGCAGTTACCGTACAGGACAGGGATATGGCTACACCTTC.

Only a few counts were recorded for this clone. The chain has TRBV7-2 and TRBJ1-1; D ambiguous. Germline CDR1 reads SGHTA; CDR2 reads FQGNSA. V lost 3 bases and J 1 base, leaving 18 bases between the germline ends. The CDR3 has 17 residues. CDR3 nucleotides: TGTGCCAGCAGCTTGTTACCTCCCCACCCGAGGAACACTGAAGCTTTCTTT. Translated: CASSLLPPHPRNTEAFF. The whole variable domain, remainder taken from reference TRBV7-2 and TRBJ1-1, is GAGVSQSPSNKVTEKGKDVELRCDPISGHTALYWYRQSLGQGLEFLIYFQGNSAPDKSGLPSDRFSAERTGGSVSTLTIQRTQQEDSAVYLCASSLLPPHPRNTEAFFGQGTRLTVV.

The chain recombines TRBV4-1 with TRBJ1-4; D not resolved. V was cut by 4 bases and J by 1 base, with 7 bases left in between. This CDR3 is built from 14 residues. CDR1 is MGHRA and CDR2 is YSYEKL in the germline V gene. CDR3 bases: TGCGCCAGCAGCCTACGACTAACTAATGAAAAACTGTTTTTT. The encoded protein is CASSLRLTNEKLFF.

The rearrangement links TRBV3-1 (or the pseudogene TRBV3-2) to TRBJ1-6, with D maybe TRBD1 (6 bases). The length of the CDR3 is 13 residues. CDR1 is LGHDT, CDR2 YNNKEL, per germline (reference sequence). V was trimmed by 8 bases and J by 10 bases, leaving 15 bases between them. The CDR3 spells CASGGHTDSPLHF. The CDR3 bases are TGTGCCAGCGGGGGACATACCGACTCACCCCTCCACTTT.

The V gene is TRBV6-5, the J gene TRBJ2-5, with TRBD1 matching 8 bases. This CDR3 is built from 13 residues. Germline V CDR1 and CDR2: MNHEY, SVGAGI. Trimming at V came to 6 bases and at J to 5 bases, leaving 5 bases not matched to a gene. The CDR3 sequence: CASSYNRGETQYF. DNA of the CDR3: TGTGCCAGCAGCTACAACAGGGGGGAGACCCAGTACTTC.

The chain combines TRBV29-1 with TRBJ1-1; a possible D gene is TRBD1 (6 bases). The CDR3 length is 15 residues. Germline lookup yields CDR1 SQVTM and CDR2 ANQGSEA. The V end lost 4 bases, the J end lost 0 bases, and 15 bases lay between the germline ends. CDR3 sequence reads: CSVVGLGTMNTEAFF. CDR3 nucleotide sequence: TGCAGCGTTGTGGGGTTAGGGACAATGAACACTGAAGCTTTCTTT.

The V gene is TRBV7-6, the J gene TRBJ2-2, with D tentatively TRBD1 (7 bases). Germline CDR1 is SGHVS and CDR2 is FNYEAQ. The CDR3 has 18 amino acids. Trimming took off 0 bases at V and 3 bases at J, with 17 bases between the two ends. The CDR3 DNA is TGTGCCAGCAGCTTAGCCTCGTTATCAGGGGGGTACACCGGGGAGCTGTTTTTT. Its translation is CASSLASLSGGYTGELFF.